Judged by abundance, the clone carrying this TCR beta chain is medium-sized. Its antigen is still unknown. No patient received treatment before thyroid surgery. This entry is derived from a study of metastatic and nonmetastatic thyroid tumors. Study-wide results and caveats: According to reports, the diversity of TCR beta was significantly higher in malignant thyroid tumors than in benign nodules, and this held in both blood and tumor samples.

Authors' processing steps: Built for papillary thyroid cancer, a distant-metastasis classifier drew on CDR3 differences across clinicopathological groups. With MiXCR, TCRdb reprocessed the PCR reads. The V and J calls follow TCRdb's processing rather than the paper's. This sample has tens of thousands of clones; 24% occur once, and the top ten carry approximately 12%. This TCR came from a male donor with papillary thyroid cancer or a benign thyroid nodule (not recorded which). Some clones in this sample may be carry-over from other donors' samples. The sample consisted of tumor tissue.

The DNA for the CDR3 is TGTGCCAGCACACGGACTAGGGGATACGAGCAGTACTTC. Translation gives CASTRTRGYEQYF. The chain is built from TRBV6-1 and TRBJ2-7, with TRBD2 matching 7 bases. V shed 7 bases, J shed 4 bases, and the junction held 7 bases outside the gene matches. Germline CDR1 is MNHNS and CDR2 is SASEGT. The CDR3 is 13 amino acids.